These 11 T cell receptor beta chains were all obtained from the same sample, sequenced in a study of OX40 agonist ivuxolimab in advanced cancers. Libraries came from the immunoSEQ multiplex PCR assay. This is the immuneACCESS table as TCRdb keeps it, with only in-frame sequences that have V and J called. A part of the clones is gone; compared with another copy, unresolved V genes explain less than half, and the rest is unexplained. Across this sample there are fewer than 70,000 clones, with about 84% seen only once. Approximately 6.1% of the sample is held by the ten biggest clonotypes. The sequences come from CD4+ or CD8+ T cells sorted from blood, collected in a trial of the OX40 agonist ivuxolimab. The receptors were gathered from an adult with an advanced solid tumor such as melanoma, head and neck, liver or kidney cancer.

The chain couples TRBV27 to TRBJ2-5; TRBD1 agrees at 9 bases. The DNA end favors TRBJ2-7, so the J call may be wrong. Per germline, CDR1 MNHEY and CDR2 SMNVEV (reference sequence). The CDR3 consists of 13 residues. CDR3 bases: TGTGCCAGCTCCGGGACAGGGTCCTACGAGCAGTACTTC. Amino acids: CASSGTGSYEQYF.

The chain is built from TRBV7-9 and TRBJ2-2; the D gene is possibly TRBD1 (5 bases). The germline V gene has CDR1 SEHNR and CDR2 FQNEAQ (reference sequence). Trimming left V 2 bases short and J 0 bases short, with 7 bases between. The CDR3 loop spans 15 amino acids. CDR3 amino acids: CASSLMGPNTGELFF. In DNA form, the CDR3 reads TGTGCCAGCAGCTTAATGGGGCCGAACACCGGGGAGCTGTTTTTT. The complete variable domain, with remaining parts taken from reference TRBV7-9 and TRBJ2-2, reads DTGVSQNPRHKITKRGQNVTFRCDPISEHNRLYWYRQTLGQGPEFLTYFQNEAQLEKSRLLSDRFSAERPKGSFSTLEIQRTEQGDSAMYLCASSLMGPNTGELFFGEGSRLTVL.

The gene calls are TRBV27 and TRBJ2-5, with unresolved D. The assigned J gene may be wrong: the sequence end matches TRBJ2-7 better. Germline CDR1 and CDR2: MNHEY and SMNVEV (reference sequence). The CDR3 runs 16 residues. CDR3 amino acids: CASSSRHTLPLYEQYF. CDR3 nucleotides: TGTGCCAGCAGTTCCCGACACACTCTCCCCCTTTACGAGCAGTACTTC.

The gene calls are TRBV7-2 and TRBJ2-7; 7 nucleotides align to TRBD2. Germline V gene data show CDR1 as SGHTA and CDR2 as FQGNSA. V gave up 1 base and J gave up 2 bases; unmatched junction bases: 2. The CDR3 loop spans 14 amino acids. In DNA form, the CDR3 reads TGTGCCAGCAGCTTAGTTGCGGGGGCCTACGAGCAGTACTTC. Translating it yields CASSLVAGAYEQYF.

The CDR3 DNA reads as TGCAGCGTCGCTTTATGGGGTTCGAACACTGAAGCTTTCTTT. Translating it yields CSVALWGSNTEAFF. V is TRBV29-1 and J is TRBJ1-1; D gene ambiguous. Germline CDR1 and CDR2: SQVTM and ANQGSEA. V was pared by 6 bases and J by 1 base, with 15 bases between. The length of the CDR3 is 14 residues.

CDR3: CASSSPWDSPYEQYF. CDR3 nucleotide sequence: TGTGCCAGCAGTTCCCCCTGGGACAGCCCCTACGAGCAGTACTTC. The chain uses TRBV28 and TRBJ2-7, with 7 bases that match TRBD1. Germline trimming cut 4 bases from V and 2 bases from J; bases unmatched to any gene: 8. Germline CDR1 is MDHEN and CDR2 is SYDVKM. The CDR3 consists of 15 residues.

The chain joins TRBV30 to TRBJ1-5; D not resolved. From germline, CDR1 is GTSNPN and CDR2 SVGIG (reference sequence). V dropped 0 bases and J dropped 2 bases, with 14 bases sitting between them. The CDR3 loop spans 16 amino acids. The CDR3 DNA sequence: TGTGCCTGGAGTGTACGGGCCGGCGGCGGCAATCAGCCCCAGCATTTT. Its protein product is CAWSVRAGGGNQPQHF. The full variable domain, rest sourced from reference TRBV30 and TRBJ1-5, is SQTIHQWPATLVQPVGSPLSLECTVEGTSNPNLYWYRQAAGRGLQLLFYSVGIGQISSEVPQNLSASRPQDRQFILSSKKLLLSDSGFYLCAWSVRAGGGNQPQHFGDGTRLSIL.

The table lists this clone with a few counts. The V call is TRBV7-9, the J call TRBJ1-2, with 9 bases fitting TRBD1. The germline V gene has CDR1 SEHNR and CDR2 FQNEAQ (reference sequence). V lost 4 bases, J lost 4 bases, and 1 base stayed unmatched. The CDR3 is made up of 13 amino acids. The DNA of the CDR3 is TGTGCCAGCAGCTGGACAGGGGCCTATGGCTACACCTTC. Translation gives CASSWTGAYGYTF.

The chain joins TRBV9 to TRBJ1-2; 10 nucleotides line up with TRBD1. The CDR3 loop spans 15 amino acids. The V segment lost 0 bases and the J segment 5 bases; nucleotides outside the gene matches: 4. The germline V gene encodes CDR1 SGDLS and CDR2 YYNGEE. CDR3 DNA: TGTGCCAGCAGCGTAGCTCCGGGACAGGGGTATGGCTACACCTTC. It encodes CASSVAPGQGYGYTF.

The chain joins TRBV19 to TRBJ1-1; no firm D call. V lost 4 bases and J lost 1, with 4 bases in between. Germline V lookup: CDR1 LNHDA, CDR2 SQIVND (reference sequence). This CDR3 is 12 amino acids long. CDR3 protein: CASSNQNTEAFF. The CDR3 DNA reads TGTGCCAGTAGTAACCAGAACACTGAAGCTTTCTTT.

The chain uses TRBV5-8 and TRBJ2-3; 10 nucleotides match TRBD2. V lost 0 bases to trimming and J lost 0 bases; unmatched junction nucleotides: 10. Looked up from germline, CDR1 is SGHTS and CDR2 is YDEGEE. CDR3 length: 19 amino acids. CDR3 residues: CASSLALAGAFTSTDTQYF. The CDR3 DNA reads as TGTGCCAGCAGCTTGGCCCTAGCGGGGGCCTTTACTAGCACAGATACGCAGTATTTT.